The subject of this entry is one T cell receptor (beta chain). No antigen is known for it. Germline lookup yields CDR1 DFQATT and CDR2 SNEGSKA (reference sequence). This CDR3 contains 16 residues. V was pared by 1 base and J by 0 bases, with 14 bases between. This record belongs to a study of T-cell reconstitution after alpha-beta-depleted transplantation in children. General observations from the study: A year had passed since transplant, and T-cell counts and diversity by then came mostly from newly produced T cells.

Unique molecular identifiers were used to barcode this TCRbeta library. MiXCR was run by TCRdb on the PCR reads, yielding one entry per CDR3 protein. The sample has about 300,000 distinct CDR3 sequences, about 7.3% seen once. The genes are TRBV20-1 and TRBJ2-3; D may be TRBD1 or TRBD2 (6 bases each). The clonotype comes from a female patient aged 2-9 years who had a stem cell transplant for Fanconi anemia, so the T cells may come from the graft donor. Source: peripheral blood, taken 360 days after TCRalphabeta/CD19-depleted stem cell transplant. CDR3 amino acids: CSARANGGPSTDTQYF. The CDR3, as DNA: TGCAGTGCTAGAGCTAATGGGGGGCCGAGCACAGATACGCAGTATTTT.